This T cell receptor (beta chain) stems from a study of blood T cell repertoires in COVID-19. On the study more broadly: The origin of the acute and convalescent COVID-19 samples was the United States, Italy and Spain.

Followed longitudinally, the Seattle patients had been enrolled during active infection. Original data processing: Estimated nucleated cell counts came from reference gene primer amplification. Sequenced by immunoSEQ multiplex PCR; TCRdb stores in-frame clones only, minus some. V, J and clone size are taken as reported in that table, and D and trimming were inferred from the DNA itself. The sample gives approximately 300,000 clones, roughly 90% of which show up once; 6.5% to 8% is in the top ten. The CDR3 totals 14 residues. Looked up from germline, CDR1 is MNHEY and CDR2 is SVGAGI. The V end lost 6 bases, the J end lost 11 bases, and 22 bases lay between the germline ends. This clone was counted a few times.

Sequenced: peripheral blood. This receptor was obtained from a woman between 25 and 40 years old with COVID-19, enrolled during active disease. This sequence joins TRBV6-5 and TRBJ1-1; no clear D. This chain's CDR3 is CASSPYGRPGVAFF. CDR3 nucleotide sequence: TGTGCCAGCAGCCCCTACGGTCGCCCAGGCGTTGCTTTCTTT.